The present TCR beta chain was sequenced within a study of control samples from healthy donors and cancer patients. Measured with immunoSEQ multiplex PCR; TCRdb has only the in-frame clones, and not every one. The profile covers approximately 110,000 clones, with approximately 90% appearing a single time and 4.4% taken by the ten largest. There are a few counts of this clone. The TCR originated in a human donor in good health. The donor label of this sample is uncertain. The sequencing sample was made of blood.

The CDR3 sequence: CASTGDGIYGYTF. The CDR3 DNA sequence: TGTGCCAGCACTGGGGACGGAATCTATGGCTACACCTTC. The V gene is TRBV28, the J gene TRBJ1-2; maybe TRBD1 (5 bases). Trimming took off 7 bases at V and 4 bases at J, with 13 bases between the two ends. The CDR3 is 13 amino acids. Germline CDR1 and CDR2: MDHEN and SYDVKM.